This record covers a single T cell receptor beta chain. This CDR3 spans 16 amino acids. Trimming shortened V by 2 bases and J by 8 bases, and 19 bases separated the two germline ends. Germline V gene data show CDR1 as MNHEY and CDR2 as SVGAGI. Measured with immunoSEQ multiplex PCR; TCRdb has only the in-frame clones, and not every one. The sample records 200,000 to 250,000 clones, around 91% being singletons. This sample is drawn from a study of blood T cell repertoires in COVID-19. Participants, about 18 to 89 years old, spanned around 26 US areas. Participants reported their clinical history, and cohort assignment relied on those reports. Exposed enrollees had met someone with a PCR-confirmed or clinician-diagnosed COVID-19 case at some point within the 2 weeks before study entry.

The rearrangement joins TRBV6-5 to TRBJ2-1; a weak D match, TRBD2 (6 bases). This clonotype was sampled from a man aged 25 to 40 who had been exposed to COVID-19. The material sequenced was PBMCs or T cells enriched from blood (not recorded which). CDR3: CASSYLGQGGRDEQFF. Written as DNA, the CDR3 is TGTGCCAGCAGTTACCTGGGCCAGGGAGGTAGGGATGAGCAGTTCTTC.